These 32 T cell receptor beta chains were sequenced from one sample in a study of blood T cell repertoires in COVID-19. Profiled with immunoSEQ multiplex PCR; TCRdb holds only in-frame clones, not every one. Seen here are about 260,000 clones, 88% observed once, and the top ten hold under 4.5%. Sequenced material: peripheral blood. These receptors were obtained from a man in his sixties who had recovered from COVID-19.

This chain joins TRBV6-2 or TRBV6-3 and TRBJ1-5, with D perhaps TRBD1 (6 bases). Deletions cut 2 bases from V and 5 bases from J, with 16 bases between. CDR1 MNHEY and CDR2 SVGEGT come from the germline V gene. The CDR3 has 16 residues. This chain's CDR3 is CASSYPQGQGDQPQHF. Here the CDR3 DNA reads TGTGCCAGCAGTTACCCACAGGGACAAGGGGATCAGCCCCAGCATTTT.

V is TRBV6-6 and J is TRBJ2-5; a weak D match, TRBD2 (5 bases). The germline V gene encodes CDR1 MNHNY and CDR2 SVGAGI (reference sequence). Trimming pared 0 bases from V and 1 base from J, leaving 12 bases between. The CDR3 is 16 residues long. The CDR3 reads CASSYSRARSQETQYF. The CDR3 DNA is TGTGCCAGCAGTTACTCGAGGGCTAGGAGCCAAGAGACCCAGTACTTC.

The J gene is TRBJ1-1, the V gene TRBV7-6; 8 nucleotides match TRBD1. V was clipped by 5 bases and J by 0 bases; unmatched bases: 8. Germline V gives CDR1 SGHVS, CDR2 FNYEAQ. This CDR3 has 16 residues. Written as DNA, the CDR3 is TGTGCCAGCAGCCGGGGACAGGTAACGGTGAACACTGAAGCTTTCTTT. Its protein is CASSRGQVTVNTEAFF.

This chain joins TRBV19 and TRBJ1-2; D remains ambiguous. The CDR3 covers 11 residues. The germline gives CDR1 LNHDA, CDR2 SQIVND (reference sequence). Trimming left V 7 bases short and J 10 bases short, with 13 bases between. The CDR3 sequence: CASTSAWAYTF. The CDR3 DNA is TGTGCCAGTACCTCAGCCTGGGCCTACACCTTC. Combining the CDR3 with reference TRBV19 and TRBJ1-2 gives the whole variable domain DGGITQSPKYLFRKEGQNVTLSCEQNLNHDAMYWYRQDPGQGLRLIYYSQIVNDFQKGDIAEGYSVSREKKESFPLTVTSAQKNPTAFYLCASTSAWAYTFGSGTRLTVV.

The chain employs TRBV12-2 and TRBJ1-3; TRBD1, the table's D call, lacks a check against the DNA. TRBV12-2 is reported as a pseudogene. There are 17 residues in the CDR3. CDR3 sequence (DNA): TGTGCAAGTCGCTTAGCCCTTGGGGCGTCCTCTGGAAACACCATATATTTT. Protein product: CASRLALGASSGNTIYF.

The chain is built from TRBV7-8 and TRBJ2-5, with D hard to call. CDR3 length: 15 residues. Between the trimmed V and J ends, which lost 1 base and 0 bases, there was a span of 9 bases. From germline, CDR1 is SGHVS and CDR2 FQNEAQ. This CDR3 is CASSLGLGNQETQYF. In DNA form, the CDR3 reads TGTGCCAGCAGCTTAGGGCTGGGCAACCAAGAGACCCAGTACTTC.

The V and J genes are TRBV9 and TRBJ1-3, with 7 bases aligning to TRBD1. CDR3 length: 17 amino acids. Germline V gene data show CDR1 as SGDLS and CDR2 as YYNGEE. V lost 1 base, J lost 4 bases, and 11 bases stayed unmatched. CDR3 coding DNA: TGTGCCAGCAGCGTATTCGACAGGGCGTTTCTGGGAAACACCATATATTTT. Its protein is CASSVFDRAFLGNTIYF.

V gene TRBV9 combines with J gene TRBJ2-7, with 13 positions matching TRBD2. This CDR3 has 16 residues. CDR1 and CDR2 (germline): SGDLS, YYNGEE. V shed 4 bases, J shed 4 bases, and the junction held 8 bases outside the gene matches. The CDR3 sequence is CASSPRTSGGRYEQYF. The CDR3, as DNA: TGTGCCAGCAGCCCCCGGACTAGCGGGGGAAGGTACGAGCAGTACTTC.

The chain employs TRBV11-3 and TRBJ1-4, with 8 bases lining up with TRBD1. This CDR3 is built from 19 residues. Germline V CDR1 and CDR2: SGHNT, YENEEA. The trim removed 6 bases at V and 8 bases at J, leaving 23 bases unmatched. DNA of the CDR3: TGTGCCAGCAGTGGGTCAACAGGGGGAGGCACCACAGTTCGCGAAAAACTGTTTTTT. This encodes CASSGSTGGGTTVREKLFF.

The rearrangement joins TRBV12-5 to TRBJ1-5; 9 bases fit TRBD1. Germline CDR1 reads LGHNT; CDR2 reads FRNRAP. The CDR3 covers 16 residues. Unmatched junction bases numbered 6, after V lost 2 bases and J lost 4 bases. CDR3 sequence: CASGLPRGQGNQPQHF. Written as DNA, the CDR3 is TGTGCTAGTGGTTTGCCCCGAGGACAGGGGAATCAGCCCCAGCATTTT.

This rearrangement joins TRBV7-9 to TRBJ1-1; unclear D gene. Germline-derived CDR1 and CDR2 are SEHNR and FQNEAQ (reference sequence). This CDR3 spans 13 amino acids. V was shortened by 5 bases and J by 8 bases, with 15 bases between the two germline ends. The CDR3 coding sequence is TGTGCCAGCAGCGCACGGATTCCAGGAGAAGCTTTCTTT. This codes for CASSARIPGEAFF.

This clone was detected once. CDR3 sequence: CASSPDSEGTDTQYF. The DNA of the CDR3 is TGTGCCAGCTCACCAGACAGCGAAGGCACAGATACGCAGTATTTT. The chain joins TRBV18 to TRBJ2-3; D perhaps matches TRBD1 (5 bases). CDR1 is KGHSH, CDR2 LQKENI, per germline. Trimming shortened V by 2 bases and J by 1 base, and 10 bases separated the two germline ends. The CDR3 sequence is 15 residues long.

V gene TRBV30 combines with J gene TRBJ2-1, with TRBD2 identical over 14 bases. Germline-derived CDR1 and CDR2 are GTSNPN and SVGIG (reference sequence). The V and J ends lost 2 bases and 8 bases, in that order; junction bases with no gene match: 5. This CDR3 is built from 15 residues. The CDR3, as DNA: TGTGCCTGGAGTCCTGGGACTAGCGGGGGAGATGAGCAGTTCTTC. It yields the protein CAWSPGTSGGDEQFF.

The rearrangement joins TRBV9 to TRBJ2-1; 8 nucleotides agree with TRBD2. The J segment lost 2 bases and the V segment lost 2 bases, leaving 6 bases of the junction unmatched. The CDR3 runs 16 residues. CDR1 and CDR2 (germline): SGDLS, YYNGEE. The CDR3 bases are TGTGCCAGCAGCGTCGCCCGGGGGGGCGCCTACAATGAGCAGTTCTTC. This codes for CASSVARGGAYNEQFF. The full variable domain, in which reference TRBV9 and TRBJ2-1 provide the parts outside the CDR3, is DSGVTQTPKHLITATGQRVTLRCSPRSGDLSVYWYQQSLDQGLQFLIQYYNGEERAKGNILERFSAQQFPDLHSELNLSSLELGDSALYFCASSVARGGAYNEQFFGPGTRLTVL.

DNA for the CDR3: TGTGCCAGCAGCCAAGGAGGAGGGTTAGGCTCCTACAATGAGCAGTTCTTC. This encodes CASSQGGGLGSYNEQFF. The rearrangement uses TRBV3-1 (or the pseudogene TRBV3-2) and TRBJ2-1; tentative D call: TRBD2 (6 bases). The CDR3 contains 17 residues. Trimming left V 1 base short and J 0 bases short, with 13 bases between. The germline V gene encodes CDR1 LGHDT and CDR2 YNNKEL (reference sequence).

V gene TRBV7-9 combines with J gene TRBJ1-1; the D is unclear. Trimming removed 5 bases at V and 0 bases at J, with 7 bases between. This CDR3 is built from 13 residues. Germline lookup yields CDR1 SEHNR and CDR2 FQNEAQ (reference sequence). The CDR3 is CASSLSMNTEAFF. Here the CDR3 DNA reads TGTGCCAGCAGCCTCTCTATGAACACTGAAGCTTTCTTT.

J is TRBJ2-1 and V is TRBV9, with 9 bases that match TRBD2. The V segment lost 2 bases and the J segment 6 bases; nucleotides outside the gene matches: 3. Per the germline V gene, CDR1 is SGDLS and CDR2 is YYNGEE. The CDR3 is 14 residues long. The CDR3 spells CASSVGGGANEQFF. CDR3 sequence (DNA): TGTGCCAGCAGCGTTGGCGGGGGGGCCAATGAGCAGTTCTTC.

This chain links TRBV27 with TRBJ2-5; tentatively, D is TRBD2 (5 bases). Deletions cut 4 bases from V and 5 bases from J, with 23 bases between. The CDR3 has 17 amino acids. Germline loops: CDR1 MNHEY, CDR2 SMNVEV (reference sequence). CDR3 sequence reads: CASSSPRGLQNRETQYF. CDR3 bases: TGTGCCAGCAGTTCCCCCCGAGGACTCCAAAATCGGGAGACCCAGTACTTC.

The chain joins TRBV9 to TRBJ2-2; 10 bases line up with TRBD1. The germline CDR1 and CDR2 sequences are SGDLS and YYNGEE. Germline trimming cut 0 bases from V and 8 bases from J; bases unmatched to any gene: 1. The CDR3 contains 14 residues. The CDR3 spells CASSVGQGAGELFF. Written as DNA, the CDR3 is TGTGCCAGCAGCGTAGGACAGGGGGCGGGGGAGCTGTTTTTT.

The V and J genes are TRBV24-1 and TRBJ2-5; 9 bases line up with TRBD1. The CDR3 contains 16 residues. V gave up 4 bases and J gave up 2 bases; unmatched junction bases: 7. CDR1 and CDR2 (germline): KGHDR, SFDVKD. Here the CDR3 DNA reads TGTGCCACCAGTGACCCCGGGACAGGGATGCAAGAGACCCAGTACTTC. Protein: CATSDPGTGMQETQYF.

This chain links TRBV18 with TRBJ1-1, with 12 bases identical to TRBD1. J lost 8 bases, V lost 0 bases, and 4 bases had no gene match. This CDR3 contains 15 residues. Germline CDR1 and CDR2: KGHSH and LQKENI. In nucleotides, the CDR3 is TGTGCCAGCTCACCACCGGGGACAGGGGGCGTGGAAGCTTTCTTT. It encodes CASSPPGTGGVEAFF.

The chain uses TRBV10-1 and TRBJ2-7; no clear D. Trimming cost V 0 bases and J 5 bases, with 5 bases left between them. Germline CDR1 WNHNN, CDR2 SYGVQD (reference sequence). This CDR3 is 12 amino acids long. In DNA form, the CDR3 reads TGCGCCAGCAGTGAGTCGAGCCACGAGCAGTACTTC. Amino acids: CASSESSHEQYF.

V and J are TRBV6-2 or TRBV6-3 and TRBJ1-5; D remains unclear. Germline V gives CDR1 MNHEY, CDR2 SVGEGT. V lost 0 bases to trimming and J lost 6 bases, with 9 bases between them. The CDR3 spans 14 residues. The CDR3 DNA reads as TGTGCCAGCAGTTACTCGTTCGCCGGTCAGCCCCAGCATTTT. Amino acids: CASSYSFAGQPQHF.

As for this clone: A junction boundary mismatches the germline segment, possibly from a read error. In DNA form, the CDR3 reads TGCGCCCGCAGCGGGCGCGGGGGGGCAGGGGAGACCCAGTACTTC. This sequence encodes CARSGRGGAGETQYF. The chain has TRBV5-1 and TRBJ2-5; 9 bases match TRBD2. The germline CDR1 and CDR2 sequences are SGHRS and YFSETQ. This CDR3 is built from 15 residues. Using reference TRBV5-1 and TRBJ2-5 for the parts outside the CDR3, the full variable domain is KAGVTQTPRYLIKTRGQQVTLSCSPISGHRSVSWYQQTPGQGLQFLFEYFSETQRNKGNFPGRFSGRQFSNSRSEMNVSTLELGDSALYLCARSGRGGAGETQYFGPGTRLLVL.

V usage is TRBV24-1 and J usage is TRBJ1-4, with 9 bases fitting TRBD1. Germline V gene lookup returns CDR1 KGHDR and CDR2 SFDVKD. Trimming took 4 bases from V and 7 from J; bases not matched to a gene: 6. This CDR3 is 15 amino acids long. The CDR3 nucleotides read TGTGCCACCAGTGACTCCGGGACAGGGCGTGAAAAACTGTTTTTT. It codes for CATSDSGTGREKLFF.

This clone was detected a few times. This chain links TRBV20-1 with TRBJ2-6; D possibly corresponds to TRBD1 (6 bases). Germline V CDR1 and CDR2: DFQATT, SNEGSKA (reference sequence). Deletions cut 3 bases from V and 4 bases from J, with 19 bases between. CDR3 size: 17 residues. For the CDR3, the DNA is TGCAGTGCTAGTAGGCCTAAGTTGGGGGCCGGGGCCAACGTCCTGACTTTC. Translating gives CSASRPKLGAGANVLTF.

The chain combines TRBV6-5 with TRBJ1-6; TRBD1 matches at 7 bases. CDR1 and CDR2 from the germline V gene are MNHEY and SVGAGI. This CDR3 spans 15 amino acids. Losses at the gene ends were 7 bases for V and 13 bases for J; bases not matched to a gene: 16. CDR3 coding DNA: TGTGCCAGCAACCGGCGGACAGGCCTTTCACCTCCCCTCCACTTT. Amino acids: CASNRRTGLSPPLHF.

This chain joins TRBV3-1 (or the pseudogene TRBV3-2) and TRBJ1-3; unclear D gene. CDR1 is LGHDT, CDR2 YNNKEL, per germline (reference sequence). This CDR3 contains 15 residues. V lost 4 bases, J lost 0 bases, and 10 bases lay in between. CDR3 loop: CASSRLFGSGNTIYF. CDR3 DNA: TGTGCCAGCAGCCGACTTTTTGGCTCTGGAAACACCATATATTTT.

V gene TRBV18 combines with J gene TRBJ1-2; unclear D gene. Per germline, CDR1 KGHSH and CDR2 LQKENI. The CDR3 is made up of 13 amino acids. V lost 3 bases and J 2 bases, leaving 7 bases between the germline ends. The CDR3 DNA reads as TGTGCCAGCTCACCTGGGCTAAACTATGGCTACACCTTC. It codes for CASSPGLNYGYTF.

The chain carries TRBV10-3 and TRBJ2-5, with D maybe TRBD2 (8 bases). With 3 bases removed from V and 4 bases from J, the gap between germline ends came to 15 bases. This CDR3 comprises 15 residues. Germline lookup yields CDR1 ENHRY and CDR2 SYGVKD. CDR3 DNA sequence: TGTGCCATCAGTGACGGGGGGGCAGGGGGAGAGACCCAGTACTTC. Translated: CAISDGGAGGETQYF.

The CDR3 loop is CAGGVIMNTEAFF. The CDR3, as DNA: TGTGCCGGAGGGGTAATTATGAACACTGAAGCTTTCTTT. The chain couples TRBV7-9 to TRBJ1-1; possibly TRBD1 for D (5 bases). Trimming pared 11 bases from V and 0 bases from J, leaving 13 bases between. The length of the CDR3 is 13 residues. Germline V gives CDR1 SEHNR, CDR2 FQNEAQ (reference sequence).

This chain connects TRBV2 to TRBJ2-2; the match to TRBD1 covers 8 bases. This CDR3 comprises 14 residues. The germline CDR1 and CDR2 sequences are SNHLY and FYNNEI. V lost 4 bases, J lost 6 bases, and 4 bases stayed unmatched. CDR3 sequence: CASSGTGTAGELFF. The CDR3 DNA reads as TGTGCCAGCAGTGGGACAGGGACTGCCGGGGAGCTGTTTTTT.